This is a list of T cell receptor beta chains from one sample in a study of T cell responses to AZD1222 COVID-19 vaccine. Clones were sequenced by immunoSEQ multiplex PCR, and TCRdb holds only the in-frame ones, with some missing. The repertoire holds fewer than 85,000 clones, with around 90% as singletons. The material sequenced was peripheral blood, taken on day 0 of MenACWY control vaccination. These receptors were collected from an adult in good health. Both conserved end residues are part of each CDR3. D genes are given only for firm matches. The size of a clone is reported for some rows only, either as once, few or many, or as a class for expanded clones.

>TRBV4-3|NA|TRBJ2-2|NA
TGCGCCAGCAGCCAAGATAACGGCGGGGAGCTGTTTTTT
CASSQDNGGELFF
>TRBV5-7|NA|TRBJ2-7|TRBD1
TGTGCCAGCAGCTGGGGGACAGGGGGCACCTACGAGCAGTACTTC
CASSWGTGGTYEQYF
>TRBV4-3|NA|TRBJ2-1|TRBD1
TGCGCCAGCAGCCAAGATCCGGGGGGACAGGGGGAATACAATGAGCAGTTCTTC
CASSQDPGGQGEYNEQFF
>TRBV2|NA|TRBJ2-5|NA
TGTGCCAGCAGCCTAGAGGGAACAGAGACCCAGTACTTC
CASSLEGTETQYF
>TRBV19|NA|TRBJ2-7|NA
TGTGCCAGTAGTATAGCTCGGGGGAAAACCGACTACGAGCAGTACTTC
CASSIARGKTDYEQYF
>TRBV2|NA|TRBJ2-2|NA
TGTGCCAGCAGTGAAGGGACAGCGAACACCGGGGAGCTGTTTTTT
CASSEGTANTGELFF
>TRBV6-2/TRBV6-3|NA|TRBJ2-7|TRBD2
TGTGCCAGCAGTTATCCCGGGACTAGCCACGAGCAGTACTTC
CASSYPGTSHEQYF
>TRBV10-3|NA|TRBJ2-7|TRBD1
TGTGCCATCAGTGGACAGGGGCGCTACGAGCAGTACTTC
CAISGQGRYEQYF
>TRBV27|few|TRBJ1-5|NA
TGTGCCAGCAGTTTATCAATGGGAAAGACCCAGCATTTT
CASSLSMGKTQHF
>TRBV28|NA|TRBJ2-3|TRBD2
TGTGCCAGCAGTACACCTACTAGCGGCGACCGCACAGATACGCAGTATTTT
CASSTPTSGDRTDTQYF
>TRBV14|NA|TRBJ2-7|TRBD2
TGTGCCAGCAGCCAACTAGCGGGAGTAGAGGAGCAGTACTTC
CASSQLAGVEEQYF
>TRBV18|NA|TRBJ1-4|NA
TGTGCCAGCTCACCCAGTAATGAAAAACTGTTTTTT
CASSPSNEKLFF
>TRBV12-3/TRBV12-4|NA|TRBJ1-6|NA
TGTGCCAGCAGTTTCCCGGGCTCACCCCTCCACTTT
CASSFPGSPLHF
>TRBV6-2/TRBV6-3|once|TRBJ2-7|NA
TGTGCCAGCAGCTCCCCCTGGACGGCGGCCTACGAGCAGTACTTC
CASSSPWTAAYEQYF
>TRBV7-2|NA|TRBJ2-3|TRBD2
TGTGCCAGCAGCGAACTGGGACTAGTTGTCACAGATACGCAGTATTTT
CASSELGLVVTDTQYF
>TRBV27|once|TRBJ2-7|TRBD1
TGTGCCAGCAGTTCCCCCATCGGACAGGGTCTCTACGAGCAGTACTTC
CASSSPIGQGLYEQYF
>TRBV20-1|NA|TRBJ2-7|TRBD2
TGCAGTGCTAGTAGGCTAGCGGGAGTAGGAGAGCAGTACTTC
CSASRLAGVGEQYF
>TRBV10-3|NA|TRBJ2-3|TRBD2
TGTGCCATCCAGACTAGCGGGGGCACAGATACGCAGTATTTT
CAIQTSGGTDTQYF
>TRBV7-2|once|TRBJ1-6|TRBD1
TGTGCCAGCAGCAAGGACAGGGTTCCACCCCTCCACTTT
CASSKDRVPPLHF
>TRBV3-1/TRBV3-2|NA|TRBJ2-2|NA
TGTGCCAGCAGCCAAGATCAGGGAACGGACACCGGGGAGCTGTTTTTT
CASSQDQGTDTGELFF
>TRBV30|NA|TRBJ2-6|NA
TGTGCCTGGAGTGACCCCCCTGGCGGCGGCTGCGCTGGGGCCAACGTCCTGACTTTC
CAWSDPPGGGCAGANVLTF
>TRBV7-3|once|TRBJ2-1|NA
TGTGCCAGCAGCGAAAGCGGGCATGAGCAGTTCTTC
CASSESGHEQFF
>TRBV7-9|NA|TRBJ1-1|NA
TGTGCCAGCAGCTCGGACCACGGGCCGAACACTGAAGCTTTCTTT
CASSSDHGPNTEAFF
>TRBV7-2|NA|TRBJ1-3|NA
TGTGCCAGCAGCTTAGCGGGAGACCGAAACACCATATATTTT
CASSLAGDRNTIYF
>TRBV12-3/TRBV12-4|NA|TRBJ2-3|NA
TGTGCCAGCAGTCTTATCACAGATACGCAGTATTTT
CASSLITDTQYF
>TRBV19|NA|TRBJ2-7|TRBD1
TGTGCCAGTAGTAAAGGGACAGACTACGAGCAGTACTTC
CASSKGTDYEQYF
>TRBV10-3|NA|TRBJ2-1|TRBD2
TGTGCCATCACTCGGACTAGCGGGGGGGTGTTCGATGAGCAGTTCTTC
CAITRTSGGVFDEQFF
>TRBV18|NA|TRBJ2-3|NA
TGTGCCAGCTCACCTCTGCCCGGGGGTAGCACAGATACGCAGTATTTT
CASSPLPGGSTDTQYF
>TRBV7-3|once|TRBJ2-1|NA
TGTGCCAGCAGCACTCCACCCCACAATGAGCAGTTCTTC
CASSTPPHNEQFF
>TRBV6-5|few|TRBJ1-1|NA
TGTGCCAGCTCAGACAGGATGAACACTGAAGCTTTCTTT
CASSDRMNTEAFF
>TRBV7-2|NA|TRBJ2-1|TRBD2
TGTGCCAGCAGCCCAGTAGCGGGAAGAAACAATGAGCAGTTCTTC
CASSPVAGRNNEQFF
>TRBV14|once|TRBJ2-1|NA
TGTGCCAGCAGCCAAGACGAAAATGAGCAGTTCTTC
CASSQDENEQFF
>TRBV2|NA|TRBJ1-4|NA
TGTGCCAGCAGTGATACAGGGTCAAATGAAAAACTGTTTTTT
CASSDTGSNEKLFF
>TRBV18|NA|TRBJ1-2|TRBD1
TGTGCCAGCTCATCTTGGACAGGGGCCGGGGGCTACACCTTC
CASSSWTGAGGYTF
>TRBV30|NA|TRBJ1-1|NA
TGTGCCTGGAGTCAGGGGATGCGTAACACTGAAGCTTTCTTT
CAWSQGMRNTEAFF
>TRBV7-3|once|TRBJ2-3|NA
TGTGCCAGCAGCCTTGAAAGGGCGGGAGATACGCAGTATTTT
CASSLERAGDTQYF
>TRBV7-2|NA|TRBJ2-7|NA
TGTGCCAGCAGCCCGACTGACAGTTACGAGCAGTACTTC
CASSPTDSYEQYF
>TRBV7-6|NA|TRBJ1-1|NA
TGTGCCAGCAGCTCCAGGGCCACTGAAGCTTTCTTT
CASSSRATEAFF
>TRBV7-2|NA|TRBJ1-1|NA
TGTGCCAGCAGCTTAGATGGCGGCAGGGTGAACACTGAAGCTTTCTTT
CASSLDGGRVNTEAFF
>TRBV11-2|NA|TRBJ1-2|NA
TGTGCCAGCAGCCGATTGGGTGATTATGGCTACACCTTC
CASSRLGDYGYTF
>TRBV11-2|NA|TRBJ1-3|NA
TGTGCCAGCAGCACAGCCCTCACCATATATTTT
CASSTALTIYF
>TRBV19|NA|TRBJ2-1|NA
TGTGCCAGTAGTATAGGACGGGGGCCCTACAATGAGCAGTTCTTC
CASSIGRGPYNEQFF
>TRBV10-1|NA|TRBJ1-5|NA
TGCGCCAGCAGCCCCGGGGCCGGTCAGCCCCAGCATTTT
CASSPGAGQPQHF
>TRBV5-4|NA|TRBJ1-1|NA
TGTGCCAGCAGCCCGGGCCGTAGGGGCGCAAACACTGAAGCTTTCTTT
CASSPGRRGANTEAFF
>TRBV9|NA|TRBJ2-3|NA
TGTGCCAGCAGCTACGAAGATACGCAGTATTTT
CASSYEDTQYF
>TRBV19|NA|TRBJ1-4|NA
TGTGCCAGCGGGTTGGGGACTAATGAAAAACTGTTTTTT
CASGLGTNEKLFF
>TRBV19|NA|TRBJ1-4|NA
TGTGCCAGTAGTAGATACAGTGAGAACGGGAAACTGTTTTTT
CASSRYSENGKLFF
>TRBV6-5|NA|TRBJ1-4|NA
TGTGCCAGCATTCCGTTTCAGCCGAATGAAAAACTGTTTTTT
CASIPFQPNEKLFF
>TRBV29-1|once|TRBJ1-2|NA
TGCAGCGTTGAAGAGGGGGCCGGTTATGGCTACACCTTC
CSVEEGAGYGYTF
>TRBV5-1|NA|TRBJ2-2|NA
TGCGCCAGCAGGACATCGAACACCGGGGAGCTGTTTTTT
CASRTSNTGELFF